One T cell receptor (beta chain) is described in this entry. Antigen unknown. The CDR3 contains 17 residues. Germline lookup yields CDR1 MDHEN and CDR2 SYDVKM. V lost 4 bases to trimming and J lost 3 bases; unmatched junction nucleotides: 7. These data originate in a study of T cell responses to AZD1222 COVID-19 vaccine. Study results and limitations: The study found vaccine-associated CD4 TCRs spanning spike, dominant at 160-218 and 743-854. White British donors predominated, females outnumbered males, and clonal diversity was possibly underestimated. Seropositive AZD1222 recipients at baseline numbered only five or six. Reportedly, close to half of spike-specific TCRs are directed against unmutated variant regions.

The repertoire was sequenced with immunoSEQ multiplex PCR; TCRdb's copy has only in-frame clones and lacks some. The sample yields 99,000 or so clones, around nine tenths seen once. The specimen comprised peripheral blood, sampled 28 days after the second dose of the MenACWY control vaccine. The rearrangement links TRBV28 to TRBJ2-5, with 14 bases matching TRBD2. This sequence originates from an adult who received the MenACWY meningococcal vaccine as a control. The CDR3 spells CASSWGLAGERKETQYF. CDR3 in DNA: TGTGCCAGCAGTTGGGGACTAGCGGGGGAACGGAAAGAGACCCAGTACTTC.